This T cell receptor beta chain stems from a study of naive and memory T cell subsets. Study conclusions and caveats: Potentially, T cell activation and differentiation skew this RNA-based measurement.

An oligonucleotide containing a UMI was ligated to the 3' end of TCR cDNA. RNA was extracted from over 2 ml of whole blood of healthy adults. Reverse transcription used DNase-treated unsorted total RNA, aiming for roughly 1 to 1,100 ng. This clonotype has just a few counts. Its antigen is still unknown. The CDR3 contains 13 residues. Germline V CDR1 and CDR2: KGHSH, LQKENI. Trimming cost V 6 bases and J 6 bases, with 14 bases left between them. Four PCR rounds used nested alpha and beta constant region primers plus the SP2 primer. MiXCR, applied by TCRdb to the 5' RACE reads, yields one record per CDR3 protein. This sample has about 57,000 distinct CDR3 sequences, with more than 7.5% found just once.

V is TRBV18 and J is TRBJ2-5; TRBD2 might be the D (5 bases). This clonotype originated in a female donor in good health. Here the CDR3 reads CASSETGKQTQYF. The CDR3 DNA reads as TGTGCCAGCTCCGAAACGGGGAAACAGACCCAGTACTTC.